Below are 20 T cell receptor beta chains sequenced from a single sample in a study of shared clonotypes between healthy human individuals. Repertoires were generated with immunoSEQ multiplex PCR, while TCRdb's copy carries only in-frame clones and drops some. Here the sample spans millions of clones, roughly nine tenths being singletons. The sample consisted of naive CD4+ T cells sorted from blood. Subset of the sample: CD45RA+ positively selected. All receptors derive from a man between 18 and 35 years old in good health.

The chain carries TRBV2 and TRBJ1-2; the D is unclear. This CDR3 region has 13 residues. The germline gives CDR1 SNHLY, CDR2 FYNNEI. V was cut by 5 bases and J by 7 bases, with 14 bases left in between. CDR3 nucleotides: TGTGCCAGCAGTTTCCACGCCGAGGCTGGCTACACCTTC. Amino acid sequence: CASSFHAEAGYTF.

This chain uses TRBV29-1 with TRBJ2-1; 7 bases are a match to TRBD2. J lost 2 bases, V lost 4 bases, and 5 bases had no gene match. Germline V gene lookup returns CDR1 SQVTM and CDR2 ANQGSEA. The CDR3 contains 14 residues. In nucleotides, the CDR3 is TGCAGCGTTGTTGGGGGGGTGACCTACAATGAGCAGTTCTTC. Translation: CSVVGGVTYNEQFF.

The CDR3 region is CASSLRSSNTEAFF. The DNA for the CDR3 is TGTGCCAGCAGCCTTAGGTCGTCGAACACTGAAGCTTTCTTT. The V gene is TRBV5-6, the J gene TRBJ1-1, with D hard to call. The germline CDR1 and CDR2 sequences are SGHDT and YYEEEE. The length of the CDR3 is 14 residues. Deletions cut 4 bases from V and 1 base from J, with 11 bases between.

This clone was recorded only once. This rearrangement joins TRBV15 to TRBJ2-3; the D gene could be TRBD1 or TRBD2 (5 bases each). This CDR3 is 15 amino acids long. The V and J ends lost 3 bases and 4 bases respectively, with 14 bases between them. The germline V gene encodes CDR1 LNHNV and CDR2 YYDKDF (reference sequence). Here the CDR3 reads CATSSQTVGADTQYF. As DNA, the CDR3 is TGTGCCACCAGCAGTCAGACAGTCGGGGCAGATACGCAGTATTTT.

This chain connects TRBV10-2 to TRBJ2-1; 11 bases fit TRBD2. The CDR3 sequence is 16 residues long. V shed 4 bases and J 4 bases; nucleotides not matched to a gene: 6. Germline V gene lookup returns CDR1 WSHSY and CDR2 SAAADI. CDR3 sequence: CASSGSGRALYNEQFF. Here the CDR3 DNA reads TGCGCCAGCAGTGGTAGCGGGAGGGCCTTGTACAATGAGCAGTTCTTC.

The V call is TRBV5-1, the J call TRBJ2-3; 7 positions agree with TRBD2. The CDR3 runs 15 residues. The V and J ends lost 4 bases and 1 base, in that order; junction bases with no gene match: 6. CDR1 and CDR2 from the germline V gene are SGHRS and YFSETQ. In nucleotides, the CDR3 is TGCGCCAGCAGCCGAGGGGAGGGACGCACAGATACGCAGTATTTT. It is translated as CASSRGEGRTDTQYF.

The chain couples TRBV6-1 to TRBJ2-7; D ambiguous. Germline CDR1 is MNHNS and CDR2 is SASEGT. This CDR3 region has 10 residues. Deletions cut 4 bases from V and 5 bases from J, with 3 bases between. CDR3 DNA: TGTGCCAGCAGTGCCCACGAGCAGTACTTC. Residues: CASSAHEQYF.

The chain joins TRBV5-1 to TRBJ2-7; 7 bases map to TRBD1. Germline-derived CDR1 and CDR2 are SGHRS and YFSETQ. V shed 0 bases, J shed 3 bases, and the junction held 6 bases outside the gene matches. This CDR3 region has 15 residues. The CDR3 region is CASSLEAGGYYEQYF. The CDR3 region has the DNA TGCGCCAGCAGCTTGGAGGCAGGGGGTTACTACGAGCAGTACTTC.

The chain employs TRBV7-8 and TRBJ2-3, with a tentative D call TRBD1 (7 bases). Trimming left V 6 bases short and J 6 bases short, with 25 bases between. This CDR3 has 17 amino acids. The germline CDR1 and CDR2 sequences are SGHVS and FQNEAQ. CDR3 nucleotides: TGTGCCAGCAGTCAAACACCCTCAGGGGGGTCGACTGATACGCAGTATTTT. It translates to CASSQTPSGGSTDTQYF.

This clone has just one count. The chain combines TRBV21-1 with TRBJ2-1; the table's TRBD2 call for D was not verified on the DNA. TRBV21-1 is tagged as a pseudogene. This CDR3 region has 13 residues. The CDR3 protein is CASSKVRSNEQFF. DNA for the CDR3: TGTGCCAGCAGCAAAGTTAGGAGCAATGAGCAGTTCTTC.

The genes are TRBV6-1 and TRBJ2-7; possibly TRBD2 for D (5 bases). CDR1 is MNHNS and CDR2 is SASEGT in the germline V gene. This CDR3 has 16 residues. The V and J ends lost 6 bases and 2 bases respectively, with 20 bases between them. CDR3 nucleotide sequence: TGTGCCAGCAGCGAACACCTTGGTAGCGCTCCCTACGAGCAGTACTTC. This sequence encodes CASSEHLGSAPYEQYF.

The rearrangement uses TRBV5-4 and TRBJ1-5, with D unresolved. The CDR3 is made up of 14 amino acids. Looked up from germline, CDR1 is SGHNT and CDR2 is YYREEE (reference sequence). V lost 1 base and J lost 3, with 8 bases in between. CDR3 in amino acids: CASSLKRVNQPQHF. In nucleotides, the CDR3 is TGTGCCAGCAGCTTGAAAAGGGTCAATCAGCCCCAGCATTTT.

As to this clone: Distinct nucleotide sequences in the sample also encode this CDR3. The chain links TRBV18 to TRBJ2-3, with TRBD2 matching 8 bases. CDR3 size: 15 residues. The J segment lost 1 base and the V segment lost 3 bases, leaving 3 bases of the junction unmatched. Per the germline V gene, CDR1 is KGHSH and CDR2 is LQKENI. CDR3 DNA sequence: TGTGCCAGCTCACCGACACTAGCGGGCACAGATACGCAGTATTTT. It translates to CASSPTLAGTDTQYF.

With regard to this clone: Other nucleotide sequences in the sample specify the same CDR3. The CDR3 DNA reads as TGTGCTAGTGGTCCCGGATCCACAGATACGCAGTATTTT. Translated, it gives CASGPGSTDTQYF. This sequence joins TRBV12-5 and TRBJ2-3; no firm D call. This CDR3 region has 13 residues. V lost 5 bases and J 2 bases, leaving 8 bases between the germline ends. Per germline, CDR1 LGHNT and CDR2 FRNRAP.

The table lists this clone with a count of one. CDR3 nucleotide sequence: TGTGCCAGCGGGGTTATGCCCTATGGCTACACCTTC. Its translation is CASGVMPYGYTF. The chain couples TRBV2 to TRBJ1-2; D call uncertain. V lost 8 bases and J 4 bases, leaving 11 bases between the germline ends. Germline V gene lookup returns CDR1 SNHLY and CDR2 FYNNEI. The CDR3 is 12 amino acids.

This chain joins TRBV10-3 and TRBJ1-5; weak D call: TRBD1 (6 bases). Trimming pared 6 bases from V and 4 bases from J, leaving 10 bases between. This CDR3 spans 13 amino acids. Per germline, CDR1 ENHRY and CDR2 SYGVKD. In DNA form, the CDR3 reads TGTGCCATCAGCCCGGACAGAAATCAGCCCCAGCATTTT. This sequence encodes CAISPDRNQPQHF.

About this clone itself: Other DNA sequences in this sample translate to the same CDR3. The chain carries TRBV7-2 and TRBJ2-3; 11 nucleotides match TRBD2. Germline-derived CDR1 and CDR2 are SGHTA and FQGNSA. V lost 5 bases, J lost 0 bases, and 4 bases stayed unmatched. The CDR3 loop spans 16 amino acids. CDR3 in amino acids: CASSLRLAGSTDTQYF. For the CDR3, the DNA is TGTGCCAGCAGCCTCAGACTAGCGGGGAGCACAGATACGCAGTATTTT. Full variable domain (missing parts from reference TRBV7-2 and TRBJ2-3): GAGVSQSPSNKVTEKGKDVELRCDPISGHTALYWYRQSLGQGLEFLIYFQGNSAPDKSGLPSDRFSAERTGGSVSTLTIQRTQQEDSAVYLCASSLRLAGSTDTQYFGPGTRLTVL.

The chain uses TRBV28 and TRBJ1-5; D possibly corresponds to TRBD1 (6 bases). The CDR3 is made up of 14 amino acids. CDR1 and CDR2 from the germline V gene are MDHEN and SYDVKM. The germline V and J ends were trimmed by 3 bases and 7 bases, with 13 bases remaining between them. The CDR3 region is CASSFRGALQPQHF. CDR3 in DNA: TGTGCCAGCAGTTTCCGGGGGGCTCTACAGCCCCAGCATTTT. Looking up the rest from reference TRBV28 and TRBJ1-5 gives the full variable domain: DVKVTQSSRYLVKRTGEKVFLECVQDMDHENMFWYRQDPGLGLRLIYFSYDVKMKEKGDIPEGYSVSREKKERFSLILESASTNQTSMYLCASSFRGALQPQHFGDGTRLSIL.

The genes are TRBV5-1 and TRBJ2-7; 9 nucleotides line up with TRBD1. Germline CDR1 SGHRS, CDR2 YFSETQ. Trimming removed 3 bases from V and 2 bases from J; junction bases left unmatched: 6. There are 15 residues in the CDR3. This CDR3 reads CASSSGDRDTYEQYF. CDR3 in DNA: TGCGCCAGCAGCTCGGGGGACAGGGACACCTACGAGCAGTACTTC. Combining the CDR3 with reference TRBV5-1 and TRBJ2-7 gives the whole variable domain KAGVTQTPRYLIKTRGQQVTLSCSPISGHRSVSWYQQTPGQGLQFLFEYFSETQRNKGNFPGRFSGRQFSNSRSEMNVSTLELGDSALYLCASSSGDRDTYEQYFGPGTRLTVT.

V is TRBV10-3 and J is TRBJ2-5; 11 bases line up with TRBD2. The CDR3 extends over 15 amino acids. Germline V CDR1 and CDR2: ENHRY, SYGVKD. V trimming: 5 bases; J trimming: 5 bases; junction bases outside the gene matches: 7. The CDR3 region has the DNA TGTGCCATCAGTCCCGCTAGCGGGAGGTGGGAGACCCAGTACTTC. Translated: CAISPASGRWETQYF.